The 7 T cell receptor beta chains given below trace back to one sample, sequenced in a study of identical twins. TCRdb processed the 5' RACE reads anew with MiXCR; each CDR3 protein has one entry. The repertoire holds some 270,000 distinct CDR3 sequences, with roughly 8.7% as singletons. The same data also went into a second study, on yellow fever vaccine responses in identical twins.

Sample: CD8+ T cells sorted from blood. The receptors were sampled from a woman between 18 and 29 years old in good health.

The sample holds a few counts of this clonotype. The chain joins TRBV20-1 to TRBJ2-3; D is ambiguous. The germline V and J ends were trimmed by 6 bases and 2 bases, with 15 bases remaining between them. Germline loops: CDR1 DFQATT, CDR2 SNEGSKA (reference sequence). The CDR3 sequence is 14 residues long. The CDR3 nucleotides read TGCAGTGCCCACTCGTGGTCTTCCACAGATACGCAGTATTTT. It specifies CSAHSWSSTDTQYF.

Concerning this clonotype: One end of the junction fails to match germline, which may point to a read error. In nucleotides, the CDR3 is TGTGCCACCAGCCATACGGGGCTTTCCTACGAGCAGTACTTC. Translating gives CATSHTGLSYEQYF. V and J are TRBV3-1 and TRBJ2-7; D may match TRBD1 or TRBD2 (5 bases each). Germline CDR1 LGHDT, CDR2 YNNKEL (reference sequence). CDR3 length equals 14 residues.

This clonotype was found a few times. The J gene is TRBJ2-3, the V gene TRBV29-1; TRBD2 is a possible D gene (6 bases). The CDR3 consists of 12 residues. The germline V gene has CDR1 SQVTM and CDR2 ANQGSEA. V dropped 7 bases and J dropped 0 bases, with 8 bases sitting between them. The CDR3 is CSGTISTDTQYF. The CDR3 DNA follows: TGCAGCGGGACTATTAGCACAGATACGCAGTATTTT.

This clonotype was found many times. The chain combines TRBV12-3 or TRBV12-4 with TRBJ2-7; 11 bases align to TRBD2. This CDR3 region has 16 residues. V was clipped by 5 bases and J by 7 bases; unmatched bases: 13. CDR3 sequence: CASSTSSGRKAGEQYF. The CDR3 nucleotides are TGTGCCAGCAGTACTTCTAGCGGGAGGAAGGCTGGTGAGCAGTACTTC.

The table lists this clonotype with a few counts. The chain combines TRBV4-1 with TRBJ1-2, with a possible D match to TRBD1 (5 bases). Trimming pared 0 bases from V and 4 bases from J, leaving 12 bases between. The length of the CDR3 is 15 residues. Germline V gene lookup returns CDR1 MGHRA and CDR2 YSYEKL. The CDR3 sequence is CASSQDRGTGYGYTF. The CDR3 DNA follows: TGCGCCAGCAGCCAAGACCGGGGAACAGGCTATGGCTACACCTTC.

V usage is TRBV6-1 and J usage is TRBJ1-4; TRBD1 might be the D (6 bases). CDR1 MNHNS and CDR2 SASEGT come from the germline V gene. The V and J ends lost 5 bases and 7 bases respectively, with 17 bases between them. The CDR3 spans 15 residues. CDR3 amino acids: CASSPTTGLGEKLFF. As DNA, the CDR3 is TGTGCCAGCAGTCCTACTACAGGGCTTGGTGAAAAACTGTTTTTT.

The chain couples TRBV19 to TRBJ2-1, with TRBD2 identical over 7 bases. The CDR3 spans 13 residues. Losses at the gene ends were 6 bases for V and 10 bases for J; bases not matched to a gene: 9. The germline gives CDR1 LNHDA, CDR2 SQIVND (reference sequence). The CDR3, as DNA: TGTGCCAGTAGCCGCAAGGGAGGGCGGGAGCAGTTCTTC. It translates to CASSRKGGREQFF.